Detailed here is one T cell receptor (beta chain). Its antigen remains unknown. Preparation methods for the bulk TCR libraries were those previously described, with listed TCR primers. One entry per CDR3 protein, called by TCRdb with MiXCR from the PCR reads. The sample lists 62,000 or so distinct CDR3 sequences, 15% to 20% occurring once. Using a CD8+CD4-CCR7+CD45RA+ phenotype, naive CD8 T cells were sorted. V lost 3 bases and J lost 3; bases outside the gene matches: 8. This CDR3 is 16 amino acids long. This entry is derived from a study of molecular identifiers for immune sequencing clone quantification. Findings and limits, study-wide: In CMV-specific effectors, clones above 20 copies held over 99% of molecules; naive, under 1%.

The sequencing sample was made of naive CD8+ T cells from blood, with Jurkat cell RNA spiked in. The subset denotes: FACS-sorted CD8+CD4-CCR7+CD45RA+ naive T cells. This chain links TRBV12-3 or TRBV12-4 with TRBJ2-7, with 10 bases lining up with TRBD2. This TCR derives from a human donor in good health. Some libraries in this study had Jurkat cell RNA spiked in. CDR3 DNA: TGTGCCAGCAGTTTTCTCCGAGCGGGAGGGGTCTACGAGCAGTACTTC. Protein sequence: CASSFLRAGGVYEQYF.